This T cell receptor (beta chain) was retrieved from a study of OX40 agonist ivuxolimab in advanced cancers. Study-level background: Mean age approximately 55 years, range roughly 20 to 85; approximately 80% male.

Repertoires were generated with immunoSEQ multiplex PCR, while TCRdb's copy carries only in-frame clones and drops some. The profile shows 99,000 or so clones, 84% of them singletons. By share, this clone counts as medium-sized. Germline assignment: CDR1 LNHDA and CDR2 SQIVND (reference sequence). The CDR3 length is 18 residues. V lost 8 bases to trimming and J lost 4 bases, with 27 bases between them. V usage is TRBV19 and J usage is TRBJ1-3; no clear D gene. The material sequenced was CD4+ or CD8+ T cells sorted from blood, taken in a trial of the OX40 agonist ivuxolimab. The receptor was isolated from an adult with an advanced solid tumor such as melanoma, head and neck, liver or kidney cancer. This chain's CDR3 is CASQPWAGSQAPGNTIYF. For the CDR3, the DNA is TGTGCCAGTCAACCCTGGGCGGGCAGTCAAGCGCCGGGAAACACCATATATTTT.